These T cell receptor beta chains were read from a single sample in a study of beta chain features in type 1 diabetes. Only in-frame clones appear in the TCRdb table, and some are missing; sequencing was by immunoSEQ multiplex PCR. The table has around 240,000 clones, roughly 17% seen once. Sequences were obtained from naive CD4+ T cells from blood. Receptor source: a man aged 25-45 years with type 1 diabetes. Both conserved end residues are trimmed from each CDR3.

j_call cdr3_length v_call cdr3_aa
TRBJ2-1 9 TRBV20-1 SASRENEQF
TRBJ2-1 10 TRBV5-1 ASSPLYNEQF
TRBJ1-5 13 TRBV30 AWSGTGGGNQPQH
TRBJ2-5 11 TRBV28 ASSQDRAQTQY
TRBJ2-5 11 TRBV7-2 ASSPVGGETQY
TRBJ1-1 13 TRBV7-2 ASSLGSIRNTEAF
TRBJ2-7 11 TRBV9 ASSVVGSSEQY
TRBJ2-3 11 TRBV7-6 ASSQGGQDTQY
TRBJ1-2 11 TRBV7-2 ASSYGDVYGYT
TRBJ1-2 12 TRBV28 ASSQGQGRDGYT
TRBJ2-1 11 TRBV7-2 ASSLARLNEQF
TRBJ2-3 12 TRBV13 ASSLRQGGDTQY
TRBJ2-3 11 TRBV7-2 ASSPAGLDTQY
TRBJ2-1 12 TRBV28 ASRLGRGYNEQF
TRBJ1-4 11 TRBV6-6 ASTYRGVGKLF
TRBJ2-5 13 TRBV5-4 ASSRTLERQETQY
TRBJ2-7 13 TRBV18 ASSPRAEGSYEQY
TRBJ2-1 10 TRBV6-5 ASSGDHNEQF
TRBJ2-3 9 TRBV20-1 SGGTTDTQY
TRBJ2-1 11 TRBV6-5 ASSFAQGYEQF
TRBJ2-5 13 TRBV29-1 SVKEGGRARETQY
TRBJ2-3 11 TRBV18 ASSPPLRDTQY
TRBJ2-3 11 TRBV7-2 ASSPGTTHTQY
TRBJ2-7 13 TRBV23-1 ASSLPSFITYEQY
TRBJ1-2 10 TRBV14 ASSGGPNGYT
TRBJ2-3 9 TRBV30 AWSSSDTQY
TRBJ1-2 9 TRBV6-6 ASTFGAFYT
TRBJ1-5 11 TRBV29-1 SVAGGGGQPQH
TRBJ2-7 14 TRBV27 ASSLTTRPIIYEQY
TRBJ1-2 10 TRBV30 AWSVGSDGYT
TRBJ1-4 12 TRBV7-9 ASSFTGGVEKLF
TRBJ2-1 15 TRBV7-8 ASSLEALHSSYNEQF
TRBJ2-3 14 TRBV5-1 ATSSGPTGTADTQY
TRBJ2-1 13 TRBV9 ASSVRSSSYNEQF
TRBJ1-2 9 TRBV2 ASELTGGYT
TRBJ2-5 10 TRBV28 ASNPGRETQY
TRBJ2-1 15 TRBV7-9 ASSPRIGGPRNHEQF
TRBJ2-3 13 TRBV28 ASRGGASGTDTQY
TRBJ2-3 16 TRBV5-4 ASSLGWGTGDPTDTQY
TRBJ2-7 13 TRBV4-1 ASSRGQGYTYEQY
TRBJ2-3 14 TRBV30 AWSRGTSGSTDTQY
TRBJ1-2 13 TRBV7-2 ASSLTGTGNYGYT
TRBJ2-7 15 TRBV28 ASRPPGGTSGTYEQY
TRBJ2-1 12 TRBV30 AWSRLAGGAEQF
TRBJ1-5 10 TRBV29-1 SVLQGSQPQH
TRBJ1-1 11 TRBV30 AWDRAANTEAF
TRBJ2-5 11 TRBV29-1 SVDRGYQETQY
TRBJ1-5 13 TRBV27 ASSSGTHSTMTQH
TRBJ2-5 12 TRBV11-3 ASSSRTGQETQY
TRBJ2-1 13 TRBV29-1 SVNRGESSYNEQF
TRBJ2-3 11 TRBV5-1 ASRRPATDTQY